This record concerns one T cell receptor beta chain sequence. What it binds is unknown. The data were obtained in a study of blood T cell dynamics during melanoma immunotherapy. Time point here: pre-treatment baseline. Sampling occurred pretreatment (T0) and at week 3 (W3), after cycle one of checkpoint blockade. Overall study findings and caveats: Whether repertoire-driving clones were melanoma-specific could not be determined.

Each bulk PBMC sample had 300 to 400 ng DNA loaded. Assay: immunoSEQ multiplex PCR; the TCRdb copy retains only in-frame clones and omits some. The sample contains 20,000 to 25,000 clones, under 90% of which appear only once. V shed 1 base and J shed 12 bases, with 10 bases lying between them. Germline assignment: CDR1 LNHDA and CDR2 SQIVND (reference sequence). The CDR3 consists of 12 residues. V usage is TRBV19 and J usage is TRBJ1-5; D gene unclear. The input for sequencing was blood, taken from a patient treated with checkpoint blockade. The clonotype comes from a human donor with melanoma. Here the CDR3 reads CASSIVAADQHF. The CDR3, as DNA: TGTGCCAGTAGTATAGTGGCAGCGGACCAGCATTTT.